Described below is a single T cell receptor beta chain sequence and its context. Its target is not known. Sequencing used immunoSEQ multiplex PCR; TCRdb keeps in-frame clones, though not all of them. The sample consists of some 2,500,000 clones, 93% of them appearing once. Germline CDR1 reads GTSNPN; CDR2 reads SVGIG (reference sequence). The length of the CDR3 is 12 residues. Trimming took 5 bases from V and 4 from J, leaving 10 bases between them. This sample was included in a study of shared clonotypes between healthy human individuals. Regarding the study as a whole: Shared across four donors were about 4.6% of the naive CD4 clonotypes.

The TCR originated in a young man in good health. Some clones in this sample may be carry-over from other donors' samples. Specimen: naive CD4+ T cells from PBMCs. Specified subset: CD45RA+ positively selected. The rearrangement uses TRBV30 and TRBJ2-3; TRBD1 or TRBD2 may be the D gene (5 bases each). The CDR3 sequence is CAWGGVSDTQYF. In nucleotides, the CDR3 is TGTGCCTGGGGGGGAGTCTCAGATACGCAGTATTTT. The complete variable domain, with remaining parts taken from reference TRBV30 and TRBJ2-3, reads SQTIHQWPATLVQPVGSPLSLECTVEGTSNPNLYWYRQAAGRGLQLLFYSVGIGQISSEVPQNLSASRPQDRQFILSSKKLLLSDSGFYLCAWGGVSDTQYFGPGTRLTVL.